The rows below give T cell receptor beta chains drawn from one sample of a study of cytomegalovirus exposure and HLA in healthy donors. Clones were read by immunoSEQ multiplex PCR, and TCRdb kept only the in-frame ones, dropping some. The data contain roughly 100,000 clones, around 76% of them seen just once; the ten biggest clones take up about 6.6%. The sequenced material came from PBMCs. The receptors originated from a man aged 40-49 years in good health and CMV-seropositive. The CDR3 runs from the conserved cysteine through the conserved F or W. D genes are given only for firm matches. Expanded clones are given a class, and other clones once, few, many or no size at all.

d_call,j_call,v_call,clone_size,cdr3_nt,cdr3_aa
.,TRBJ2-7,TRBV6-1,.,TGTGCCGGTGAAGGGGGGGGGAGTTCCTACGAGCAGTACTTC,CAGEGGGSSYEQYF
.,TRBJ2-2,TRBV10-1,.,TGCGCCAGCAACGCTGTCGGGTTGACCGGGGAGCTGTTTTTT,CASNAVGLTGELFF
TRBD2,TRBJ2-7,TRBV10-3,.,TGTGCCATCAGTGAGCTTCTAGCGGGACTCTACGAGCAGTACTTC,CAISELLAGLYEQYF
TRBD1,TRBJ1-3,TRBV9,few,TGTGCCAGCAGCAAATCAAAGGGGGCGGTGGGAAACACCATATATTTT,CASSKSKGAVGNTIYF
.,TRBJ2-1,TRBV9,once,TGTGCCAGCAGCGTGGGGGGTTTACGAAATGAGCAGTTCTTC,CASSVGGLRNEQFF
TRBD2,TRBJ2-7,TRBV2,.,TGTGCCAGCAGTGTGGACGGGGGAGGGATATACGAGCAGTACTTC,CASSVDGGGIYEQYF
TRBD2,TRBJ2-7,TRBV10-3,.,TGTGCCATCAGGGACCTAGCGGGAGACGAGCAGTACTTC,CAIRDLAGDEQYF
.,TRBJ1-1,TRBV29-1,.,TGCAGCGTCTCAGAGTCCGGGGGAACTGAAGCTTTCTTT,CSVSESGGTEAFF
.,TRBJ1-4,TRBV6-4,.,TGTGCCAGCAGTGGGGGAGCCGAGAGTCGGAATGAAAAACTGTTTTTT,CASSGGAESRNEKLFF
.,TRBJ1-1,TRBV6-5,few,TGTGCCAGCCGACCGGGGGGGAGCACTGAAGCTTTCTTT,CASRPGGSTEAFF
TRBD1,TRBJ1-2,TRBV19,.,TGTGCCAGTAGTCCCACTACCGGGACAGGGTCTGGCTACACCTTC,CASSPTTGTGSGYTF
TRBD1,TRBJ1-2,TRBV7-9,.,TGTGCCAGCAGTCATCGACAGGGGCATGGCTACACCTTC,CASSHRQGHGYTF
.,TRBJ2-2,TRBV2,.,TGTGCCAGCAGCTCTTACACCGGGGAGCTGTTTTTT,CASSSYTGELFF
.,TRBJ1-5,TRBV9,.,TGTGCCAGCAGCGCGGGGACTGTTAATCAGCCCCAGCATTTT,CASSAGTVNQPQHF
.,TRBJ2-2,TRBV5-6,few,TGTGCCAGCAGCTCCCACTACGGGGAGCTGTTTTTT,CASSSHYGELFF
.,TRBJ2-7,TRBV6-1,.,TGTGCCAGCAGTGAGGTTAGGGGGGAGCAGTACTTC,CASSEVRGEQYF
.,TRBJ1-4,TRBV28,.,TGTGCCAGCACCCACGGTACAGGGACGGGTGAAAAACTGTTTTTT,CASTHGTGTGEKLFF
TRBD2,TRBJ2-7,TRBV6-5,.,TGTGCCAGCAGTGCGACTAGCGGGCCCGGCGAGCAGTACTTC,CASSATSGPGEQYF
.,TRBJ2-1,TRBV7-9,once,TGTGCCAGCAGCCCGACGTGGGACTCAGTATACAATGAGCAGTTCTTC,CASSPTWDSVYNEQFF
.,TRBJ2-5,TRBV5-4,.,TGTGCCAGCAGCTTGGGAGGGATTCCCCAAGAGACCCAGTACTTC,CASSLGGIPQETQYF
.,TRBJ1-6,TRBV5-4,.,TGTGCCAGCAGCTCGGATGGGGGGGGCTATAATTCACCCCTCCACTTT,CASSSDGGGYNSPLHF
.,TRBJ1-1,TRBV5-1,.,TGCGCCAGCAGCCTAAACATGGGGGGTGGGACTGAAGCTTTCTTT,CASSLNMGGGTEAFF
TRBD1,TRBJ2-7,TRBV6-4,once,TGTGCCAGCAGTGCCTCCCGACAGGGGCTATCCTACGAGCAGTACTTC,CASSASRQGLSYEQYF
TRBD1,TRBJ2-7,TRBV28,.,TGTGCCAGCACCCCGGGACAGGGGGTCTACGAGCAGTACTTC,CASTPGQGVYEQYF
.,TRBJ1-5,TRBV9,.,TGTGCCAGCAGCGCCGAGGGGAGGGGCCATCAGCCCCAGCATTTT,CASSAEGRGHQPQHF
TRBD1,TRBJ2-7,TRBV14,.,TGTGCCAGCAGCCGGGACAGGGCTAGCTCCTACGAGCAGTACTTC,CASSRDRASSYEQYF
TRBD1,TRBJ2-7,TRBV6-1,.,TGTGCCAGCAGCACGGGACAGGGATCCTACGAGCAGTACTTC,CASSTGQGSYEQYF
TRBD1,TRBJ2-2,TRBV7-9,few,TGTGCCAGCAGCCCGGGACAGATCACCGGGGAGCTGTTTTTT,CASSPGQITGELFF